This T cell receptor beta chain originates from a study of blood T cell repertoires in COVID-19. From germline, CDR1 is SGDLS and CDR2 YYNGEE. V lost 6 bases, J lost 4 bases, and 19 bases stayed unmatched. CDR3 length: 18 amino acids. Participants, about 18 to 90 years old, spanned more than 20 US areas. The table came from immunoSEQ multiplex PCR; TCRdb's copy has only in-frame clones and leaves some out. This sample yields 150,000 to 200,000 clones, of which approximately 80% are seen a single time; around 6% belongs to the top ten. This clone was observed a few times. The material sequenced was PBMCs or T cells enriched from blood (not recorded which). The V call is TRBV9, the J call TRBJ2-3, with TRBD2 matching over 8 bases. The origin of this receptor is a man aged 35 to 55 who had recovered from COVID-19. In nucleotides, the CDR3 is TGTGCCAGCAACAATCCACACCGGGGGGGCAAGGGCGCAGATACGCAGTATTTT. This gives the protein CASNNPHRGGKGADTQYF.